This T cell receptor beta chain was captured by sequencing in a study of OX40 agonist ivuxolimab in advanced cancers. Study in general: An agonistic anti-OX40 (CD134) antibody, ivuxolimab, was used to treat the patients. The dose of intravenous ivuxolimab that patients received every 2 weeks ranged from 0.01 to 10 mg/kg. General study results and limits: Partial responders at 0.1-3.0 mg/kg had among the lowest clonal expansion.

About this clone itself: Its antigen is not known.

The assay was immunoSEQ multiplex PCR, and TCRdb's table has in-frame clones only and misses some. The sample records approximately 76,000 clones, roughly 90% being singletons. Germline V lookup: CDR1 SGHNT, CDR2 YYREEE (reference sequence). The trim removed 2 bases at V and 2 bases at J, leaving 3 bases unmatched. This CDR3 is 15 amino acids long. The clonotype was recovered from an adult with an advanced solid tumor such as melanoma, head and neck, liver or kidney cancer. The chain recombines TRBV5-4 with TRBJ2-7; the match to TRBD2 covers 11 bases. The starting material was CD4+ or CD8+ T cells sorted from blood, obtained in a trial of the OX40 agonist ivuxolimab. The CDR3 region has the DNA TGTGCCAGCAGCTTCGCTAGCGGGGGGACCTACGAGCAGTACTTC. Protein: CASSFASGGTYEQYF. Complete variable domain (other parts from reference TRBV5-4 and TRBJ2-7): ETGVTQSPTHLIKTRGQQVTLRCSSQSGHNTVSWYQQALGQGPQFIFQYYREEENGRGNFPPRFSGLQFPNYSSELNVNALELDDSALYLCASSFASGGTYEQYFGPGTRLTVT.